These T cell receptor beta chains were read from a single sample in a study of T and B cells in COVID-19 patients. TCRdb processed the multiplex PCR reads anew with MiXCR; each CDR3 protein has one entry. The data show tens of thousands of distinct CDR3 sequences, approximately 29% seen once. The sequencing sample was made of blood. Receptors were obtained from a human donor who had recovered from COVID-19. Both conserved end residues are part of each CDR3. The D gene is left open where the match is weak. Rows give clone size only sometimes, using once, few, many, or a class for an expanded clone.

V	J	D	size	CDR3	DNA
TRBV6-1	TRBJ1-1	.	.	CASNKGAYQGAEAFF	TGTGCCAGCAACAAAGGCGCTTATCAGGGCGCTGAAGCTTTCTTT
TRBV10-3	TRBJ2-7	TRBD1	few	CAISAAGTGGYEQYF	TGTGCCATCAGTGCGGCTGGGACAGGGGGTTACGAGCAGTACTTC
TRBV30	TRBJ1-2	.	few	CAWAPGGRTYGYTF	TGTGCCTGGGCTCCCGGGGGAAGGACCTATGGCTACACCTTC
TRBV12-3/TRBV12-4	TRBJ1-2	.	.	CASSLAQRAASNYGYTF	TGTGCCAGCAGTTTAGCGCAGCGGGCAGCTTCGAACTATGGCTACACCTTC
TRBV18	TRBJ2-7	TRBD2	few	CASSPFPGGEYEQYF	TGTGCCAGCTCACCTTTCCCGGGAGGAGAATACGAGCAGTACTTC
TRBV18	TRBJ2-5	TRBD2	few	CASSPNSGVQETQYF	TGTGCCAGCTCACCCAATAGCGGGGTTCAAGAGACCCAGTACTTC
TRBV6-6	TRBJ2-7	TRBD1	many	CASSTPGDSYEQYF	TGTGCCAGCAGCACCCCCGGGGACAGCTACGAGCAGTACTTC
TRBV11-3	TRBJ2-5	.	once	CASSPRGTEQETQYF	TGTGCCAGCAGCCCCCGGGGGACAGAACAAGAGACCCAGTACTTC
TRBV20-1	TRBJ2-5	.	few	CSADLLGSTQYF	TGCAGTGCGGATCTCCTTGGGTCGACCCAGTACTTC
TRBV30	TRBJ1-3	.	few	CAIRAGNTIYF	TGTGCCATCAGGGCTGGAAACACCATATATTTT
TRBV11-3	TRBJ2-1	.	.	CASSLTGIQGQFF	TGTGCCAGCAGCTTAACCGGGATTCAAGGGCAGTTCTTC
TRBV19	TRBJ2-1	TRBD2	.	CASSIETSAANEQFF	TGTGCCAGTAGTATAGAGACTAGCGCCGCAAATGAGCAGTTCTTC
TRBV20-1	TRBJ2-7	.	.	CSASWRGTGSEQYF	TGCAGTGCTAGTTGGCGCGGGACCGGTTCCGAGCAGTACTTC
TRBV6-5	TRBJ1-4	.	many	CASSWDTKGEKLFF	TGTGCCAGCAGCTGGGACACTAAGGGGGAAAAACTGTTTTTT
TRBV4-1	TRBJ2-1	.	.	CASSQLDMGFSYNEQFF	TGCGCCAGCAGCCAACTTGACATGGGGTTCTCCTACAATGAGCAGTTCTTC
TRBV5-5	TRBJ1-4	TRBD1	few	CASSPGTGAGVNEKLFF	TGTGCCAGCAGCCCCGGGACAGGGGCCGGAGTTAATGAAAAACTGTTTTTT
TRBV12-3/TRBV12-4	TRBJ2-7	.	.	CASSFVHGTYEQYF	TGTGCCAGCAGTTTCGTCCACGGAACCTACGAGCAGTACTTC
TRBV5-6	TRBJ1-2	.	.	CASSLGAINYGYTF	TGTGCCAGCAGCTTGGGGGCTATAAACTATGGCTACACCTTC
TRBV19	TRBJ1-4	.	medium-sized	CASSMTLGWQPNEKLFF	TGTGCCAGTAGTATGACCCTGGGTTGGCAGCCTAATGAAAAACTGTTTTTT
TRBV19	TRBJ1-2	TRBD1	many	CASSTSGTGGYGYTF	TGTGCCAGTAGTACGTCCGGGACAGGGGGCTATGGCTACACCTTC
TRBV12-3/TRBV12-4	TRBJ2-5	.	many	CASSPDQETQYF	TGTGCCAGCAGCCCTGATCAAGAGACCCAGTACTTC
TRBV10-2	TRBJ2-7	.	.	CASSQTGPYEQYF	TGCGCCAGCAGTCAGACAGGCCCCTACGAGCAGTACTTC
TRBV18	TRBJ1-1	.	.	CASSPGMNTEAFF	TGTGCCAGCTCACCAGGGATGAACACTGAAGCTTTCTTT
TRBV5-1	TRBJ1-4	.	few	CASSPQYPPNEKLFF	TGCGCCAGCAGCCCGCAATACCCTCCTAATGAAAAACTGTTTTTT
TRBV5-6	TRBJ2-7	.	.	CASSLARASSYEQYF	TGTGCCAGCAGCTTGGCTCGGGCAAGCTCCTACGAGCAGTACTTC
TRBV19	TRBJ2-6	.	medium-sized	CASSEYGISGANVLTF	TGTGCCAGTAGTGAGTATGGCATCTCTGGGGCCAACGTCCTGACTTTC
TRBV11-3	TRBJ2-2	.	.	CASSATTGTGELFF	TGTGCCAGCAGCGCCACTACAGGGACCGGGGAGCTGTTTTTT
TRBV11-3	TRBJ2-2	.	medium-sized	CASSLGGGATSTGELFF	TGTGCCAGCAGCTTGGGAGGGGGGGCTACGAGTACCGGGGAGCTGTTTTTT
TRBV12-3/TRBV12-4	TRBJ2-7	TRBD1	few	CASSDPGTARSYEQYF	TGTGCCAGCAGTGACCCTGGGACAGCCCGATCCTACGAGCAGTACTTC
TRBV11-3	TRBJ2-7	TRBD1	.	CASSLATGGRSYEQYF	TGTGCCAGCAGCCTAGCCACAGGGGGGAGATCCTACGAGCAGTACTTC
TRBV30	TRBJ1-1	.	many	CAWSAVNTEAFF	TGTGCCTGGAGCGCCGTAAACACTGAAGCTTTCTTT
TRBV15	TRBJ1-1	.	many	CATSSRKGTGTEAFF	TGTGCCACCAGCAGCCGCAAGGGGACCGGCACTGAAGCTTTCTTT
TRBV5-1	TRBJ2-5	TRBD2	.	CASSTLAGGKETQYF	TGCGCCAGCAGTACCCTAGCGGGGGGGAAGGAGACCCAGTACTTC
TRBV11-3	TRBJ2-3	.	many	CASSPRGSFRTDTQYF	TGTGCCAGCAGCCCTAGGGGGAGCTTTCGCACAGATACGCAGTATTTT
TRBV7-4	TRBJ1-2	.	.	CASSLIGQLGYTF	TGTGCCAGCAGCTTAATAGGACAACTTGGCTACACCTTC
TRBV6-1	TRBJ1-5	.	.	CASGVNQPQHF	TGTGCCAGTGGCGTTAATCAGCCCCAGCATTTT
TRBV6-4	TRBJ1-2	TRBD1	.	CASSPTGGSEGYTF	TGTGCCAGCAGTCCCACAGGGGGCTCGGAAGGCTACACCTTC
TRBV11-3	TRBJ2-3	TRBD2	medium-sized	CASSLSGGAGTDTQYF	TGTGCCAGCAGCCTTAGCGGGGGGGCCGGCACAGATACGCAGTATTTT
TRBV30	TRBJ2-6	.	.	CAWEVGTGANVLTF	TGTGCCTGGGAAGTGGGTACTGGGGCCAACGTCCTGACTTTC
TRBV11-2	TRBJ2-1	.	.	CASSSDENEQFF	TGTGCCAGCAGCTCGGACGAGAATGAGCAGTTCTTC
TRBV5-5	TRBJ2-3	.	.	CASGEVPVGDTQYF	TGTGCCAGCGGGGAGGTCCCGGTGGGAGATACGCAGTATTTT
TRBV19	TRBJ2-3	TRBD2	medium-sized	CASDPTSGGTDTQYF	TGTGCCAGTGATCCGACTAGCGGGGGGACAGATACGCAGTATTTT
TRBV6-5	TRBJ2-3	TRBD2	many	CASSRLAGGNTDTQYF	TGTGCCAGCAGTCGACTAGCGGGGGGGAATACAGATACGCAGTATTTT
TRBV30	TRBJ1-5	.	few	CAWSGQENQPQHF	TGTGCCTGGAGTGGACAGGAGAATCAGCCCCAGCATTTT
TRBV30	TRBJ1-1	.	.	CACLGRTYTEAFF	TGTGCCTGTCTAGGACGGACTTACACTGAAGCTTTCTTT
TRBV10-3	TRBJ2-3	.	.	CAINTGTDTQYF	TGTGCCATCAACACAGGGACAGATACGCAGTATTTT
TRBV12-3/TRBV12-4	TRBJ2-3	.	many	CASSLGHDTQYF	TGTGCCAGCAGTTTAGGGCATGATACGCAGTATTTT
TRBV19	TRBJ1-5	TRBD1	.	CASSIIEGTGGNNQPQHF	TGTGCCAGTAGTATTATAGAGGGGACAGGGGGAAACAATCAGCCCCAGCATTTT
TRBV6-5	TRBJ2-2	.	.	CASGNTGELFF	TGTGCCAGCGGGAACACCGGGGAGCTGTTTTTT